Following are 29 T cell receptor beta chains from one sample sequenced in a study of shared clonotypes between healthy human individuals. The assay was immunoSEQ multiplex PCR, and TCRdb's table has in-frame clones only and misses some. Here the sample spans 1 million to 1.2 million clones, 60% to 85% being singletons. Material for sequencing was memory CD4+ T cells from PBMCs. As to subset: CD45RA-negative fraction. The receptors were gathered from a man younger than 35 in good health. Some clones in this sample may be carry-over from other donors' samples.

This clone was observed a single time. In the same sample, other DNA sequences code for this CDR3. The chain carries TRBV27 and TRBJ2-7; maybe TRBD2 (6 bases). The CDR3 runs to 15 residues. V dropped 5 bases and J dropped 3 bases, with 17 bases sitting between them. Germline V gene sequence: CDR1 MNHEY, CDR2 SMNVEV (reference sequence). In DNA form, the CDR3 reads TGTGCCAGCAGTCCCAGTTCCGGGGGTCTCTACGAGCAGTACTTC. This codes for CASSPSSGGLYEQYF.

CDR3 nucleotide sequence: TGTGCCAGCAGCCCCGACCCGAGTAGCAATCAGCCCCAGCATTTT. This translates into CASSPDPSSNQPQHF. V gene TRBV5-5 combines with J gene TRBJ1-5; D not certain. The CDR3 has 15 residues. The germline V gene has CDR1 SGHKS and CDR2 YYEKEE (reference sequence). V shed 4 bases and J shed 0 bases, with 11 bases lying between them.

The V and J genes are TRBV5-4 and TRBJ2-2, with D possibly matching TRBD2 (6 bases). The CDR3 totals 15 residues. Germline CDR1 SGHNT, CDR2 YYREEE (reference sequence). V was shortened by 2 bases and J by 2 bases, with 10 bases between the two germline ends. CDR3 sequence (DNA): TGTGCCAGCAGCTTCCGCGGGATTAACACCGGGGAGCTGTTTTTT. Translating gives CASSFRGINTGELFF.

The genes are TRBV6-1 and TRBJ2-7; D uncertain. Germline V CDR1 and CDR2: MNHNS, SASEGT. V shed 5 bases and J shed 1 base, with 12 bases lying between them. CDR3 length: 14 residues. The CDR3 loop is CASSIRADSYEQYF. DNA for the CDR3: TGTGCCAGCAGTATACGGGCCGATTCCTACGAGCAGTACTTC.

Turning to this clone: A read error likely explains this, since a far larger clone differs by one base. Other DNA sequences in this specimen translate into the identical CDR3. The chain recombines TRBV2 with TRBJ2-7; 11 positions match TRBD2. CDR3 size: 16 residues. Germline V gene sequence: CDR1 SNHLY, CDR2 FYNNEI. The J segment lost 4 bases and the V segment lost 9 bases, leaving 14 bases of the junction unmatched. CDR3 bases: TGTGCCAGTAAGGGACTAGCGGTAACTGACTCATACGAGCAGTACTTC. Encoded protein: CASKGLAVTDSYEQYF. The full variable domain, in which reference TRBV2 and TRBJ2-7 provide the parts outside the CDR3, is EPEVTQTPSHQVTQMGQEVILRCVPISNHLYFYWYRQILGQKVEFLVSFYNNEISEKSEIFDDQFSVERPDGSNFTLKIRSTKLEDSAMYFCASKGLAVTDSYEQYFGPGTRLTVT.

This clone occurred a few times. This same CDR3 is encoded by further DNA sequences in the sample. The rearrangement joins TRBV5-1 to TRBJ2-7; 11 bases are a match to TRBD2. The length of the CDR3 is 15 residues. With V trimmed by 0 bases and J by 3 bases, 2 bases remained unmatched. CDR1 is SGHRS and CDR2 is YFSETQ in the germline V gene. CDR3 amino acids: CASSLGLAGGYEQYF. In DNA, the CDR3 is TGCGCCAGCAGCTTGGGGCTAGCGGGAGGCTACGAGCAGTACTTC.

CDR3 residues: CASTRDLPGYNEQFF. The DNA of the CDR3 is TGTGCCAGCACCCGGGACCTTCCTGGGTACAATGAGCAGTTCTTC. The V and J genes are TRBV2 and TRBJ2-1; D tentatively reads TRBD1 or TRBD2 (5 bases each). CDR1 is SNHLY, CDR2 FYNNEI, per germline. V shed 7 bases and J shed 4 bases, with 17 bases lying between them. CDR3 length equals 15 residues.

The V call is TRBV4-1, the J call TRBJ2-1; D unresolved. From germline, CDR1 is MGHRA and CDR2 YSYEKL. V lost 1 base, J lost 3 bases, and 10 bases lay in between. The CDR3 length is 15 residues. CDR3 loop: CASSQGYKSYNEQFF. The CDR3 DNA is TGCGCCAGCAGCCAAGGGTATAAGAGCTACAATGAGCAGTTCTTC.

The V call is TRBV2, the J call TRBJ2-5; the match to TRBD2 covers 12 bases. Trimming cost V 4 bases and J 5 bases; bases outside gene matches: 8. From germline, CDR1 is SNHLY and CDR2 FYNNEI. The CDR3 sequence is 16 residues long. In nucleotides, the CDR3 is TGTGCCAGCAGTGGGAGACTAGCGGGAGATCGGGAGACCCAGTACTTC. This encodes CASSGRLAGDRETQYF.

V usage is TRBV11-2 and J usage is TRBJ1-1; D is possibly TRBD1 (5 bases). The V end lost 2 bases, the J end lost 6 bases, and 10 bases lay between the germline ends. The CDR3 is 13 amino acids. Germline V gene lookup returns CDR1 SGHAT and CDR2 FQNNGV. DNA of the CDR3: TGTGCCAGCAGCTTAAGGGGTAGCCCTGAAGCTTTCTTT. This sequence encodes CASSLRGSPEAFF.

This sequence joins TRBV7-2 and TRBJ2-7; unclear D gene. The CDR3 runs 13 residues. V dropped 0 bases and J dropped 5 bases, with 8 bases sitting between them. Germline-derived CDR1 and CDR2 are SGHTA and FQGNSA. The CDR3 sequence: CASSLAVSDEQYF. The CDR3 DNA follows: TGTGCCAGCAGCTTAGCGGTGTCAGACGAGCAGTACTTC.

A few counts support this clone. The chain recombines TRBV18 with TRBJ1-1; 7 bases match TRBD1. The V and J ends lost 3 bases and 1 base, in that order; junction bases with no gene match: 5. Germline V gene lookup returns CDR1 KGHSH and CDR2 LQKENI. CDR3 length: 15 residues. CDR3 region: CASSPGQSSNTEAFF. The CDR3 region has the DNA TGTGCCAGCTCACCGGGACAGTCGTCGAACACTGAAGCTTTCTTT.

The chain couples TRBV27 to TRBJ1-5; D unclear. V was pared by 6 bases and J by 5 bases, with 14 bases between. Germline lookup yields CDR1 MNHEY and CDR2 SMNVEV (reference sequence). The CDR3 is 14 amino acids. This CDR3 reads CASRGQGGDQPQHF. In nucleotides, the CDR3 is TGTGCCAGCAGGGGTCAAGGAGGCGATCAGCCCCAGCATTTT.

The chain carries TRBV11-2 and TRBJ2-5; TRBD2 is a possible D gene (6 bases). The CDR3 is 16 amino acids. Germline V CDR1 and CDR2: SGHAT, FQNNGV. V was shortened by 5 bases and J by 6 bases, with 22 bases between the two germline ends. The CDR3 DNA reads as TGTGCCAGCAGCCCACGTAGTGTAACCGGGAGAAAGACCCAGTACTTC. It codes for CASSPRSVTGRKTQYF.

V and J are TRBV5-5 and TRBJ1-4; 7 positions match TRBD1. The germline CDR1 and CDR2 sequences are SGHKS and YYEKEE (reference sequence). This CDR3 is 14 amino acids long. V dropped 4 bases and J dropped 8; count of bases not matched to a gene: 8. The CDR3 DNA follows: TGTGCCAGCAGCCTCAGGACAGGAGGGGAAAAACTGTTTTTT. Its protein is CASSLRTGGEKLFF.

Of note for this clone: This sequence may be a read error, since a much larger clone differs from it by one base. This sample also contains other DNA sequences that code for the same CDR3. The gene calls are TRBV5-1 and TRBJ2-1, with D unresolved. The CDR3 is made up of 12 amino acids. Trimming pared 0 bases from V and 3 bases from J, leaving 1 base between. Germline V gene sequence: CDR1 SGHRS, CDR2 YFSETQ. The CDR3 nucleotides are TGCGCCAGCAGCTTGGACTACAATGAGCAGTTCTTC. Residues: CASSLDYNEQFF.

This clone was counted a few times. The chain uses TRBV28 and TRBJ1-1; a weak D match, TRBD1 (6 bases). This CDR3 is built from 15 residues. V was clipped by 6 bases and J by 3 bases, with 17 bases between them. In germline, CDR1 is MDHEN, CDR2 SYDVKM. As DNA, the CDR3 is TGTGCCAGCAGCCTACAAAACAGGGCAGACACTGAAGCTTTCTTT. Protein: CASSLQNRADTEAFF.

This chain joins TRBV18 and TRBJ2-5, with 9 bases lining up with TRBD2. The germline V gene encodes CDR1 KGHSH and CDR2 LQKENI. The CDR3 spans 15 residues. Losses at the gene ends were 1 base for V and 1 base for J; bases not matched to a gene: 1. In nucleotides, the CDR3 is TGTGCCAGCTCACCACTAGCGGGAGCCCAAGAGACCCAGTACTTC. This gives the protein CASSPLAGAQETQYF. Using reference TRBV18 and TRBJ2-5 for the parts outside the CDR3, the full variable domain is NAGVMQNPRHLVRRRGQEARLRCSPMKGHSHVYWYRQLPEEGLKFMVYLQKENIIDESGMPKERFSAEFPKEGPSILRIQQVVRGDSAAYFCASSPLAGAQETQYFGPGTRLLVL.

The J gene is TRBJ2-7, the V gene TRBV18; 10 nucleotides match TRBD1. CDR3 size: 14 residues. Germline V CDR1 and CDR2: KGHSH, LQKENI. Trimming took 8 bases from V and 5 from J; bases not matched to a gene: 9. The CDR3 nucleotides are TGTGCCAGCCGCATCGGACAGGGGGATGACGAGCAGTACTTC. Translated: CASRIGQGDDEQYF.

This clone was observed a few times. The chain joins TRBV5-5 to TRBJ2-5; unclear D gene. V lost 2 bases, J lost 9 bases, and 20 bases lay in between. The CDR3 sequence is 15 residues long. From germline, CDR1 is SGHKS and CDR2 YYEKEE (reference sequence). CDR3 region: CASSLEWQPNRAQYF. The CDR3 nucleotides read TGTGCCAGCAGCTTAGAGTGGCAGCCCAATCGGGCCCAGTACTTC.

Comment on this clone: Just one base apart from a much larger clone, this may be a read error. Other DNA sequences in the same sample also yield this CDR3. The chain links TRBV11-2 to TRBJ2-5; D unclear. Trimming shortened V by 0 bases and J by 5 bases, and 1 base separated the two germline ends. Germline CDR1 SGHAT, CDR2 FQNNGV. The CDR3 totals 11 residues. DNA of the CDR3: TGTGCCAGCAGCTTAGAGGAGACCCAGTACTTC. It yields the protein CASSLEETQYF.

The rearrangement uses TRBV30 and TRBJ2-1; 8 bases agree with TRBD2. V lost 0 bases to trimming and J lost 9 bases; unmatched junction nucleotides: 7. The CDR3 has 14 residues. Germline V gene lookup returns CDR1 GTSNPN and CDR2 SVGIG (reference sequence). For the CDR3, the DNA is TGTGCCTGGAGTGTATTGCGGGGGGTGGGTGAGCAGTTCTTC. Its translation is CAWSVLRGVGEQFF.

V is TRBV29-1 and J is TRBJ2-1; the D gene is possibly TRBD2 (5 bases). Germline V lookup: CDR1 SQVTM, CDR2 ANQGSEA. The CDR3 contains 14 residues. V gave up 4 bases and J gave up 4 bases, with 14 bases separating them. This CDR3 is CSVVGSSRYNEQFF. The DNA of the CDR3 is TGCAGCGTTGTAGGGTCTAGCAGATACAATGAGCAGTTCTTC.

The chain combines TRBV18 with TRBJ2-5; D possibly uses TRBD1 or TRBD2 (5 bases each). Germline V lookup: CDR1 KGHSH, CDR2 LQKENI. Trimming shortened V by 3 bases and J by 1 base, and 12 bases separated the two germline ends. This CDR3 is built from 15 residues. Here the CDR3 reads CASSPNTGTQETQYF. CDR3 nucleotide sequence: TGTGCCAGCTCACCTAATACCGGGACCCAAGAGACCCAGTACTTC.

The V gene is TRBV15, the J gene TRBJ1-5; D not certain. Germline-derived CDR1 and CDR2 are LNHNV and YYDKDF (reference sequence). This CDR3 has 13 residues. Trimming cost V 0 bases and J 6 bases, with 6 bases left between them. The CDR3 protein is CATSRDGVQPQHF. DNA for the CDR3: TGTGCCACCAGCAGAGATGGGGTTCAGCCCCAGCATTTT. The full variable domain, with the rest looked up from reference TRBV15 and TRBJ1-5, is DAMVIQNPRYQVTQFGKPVTLSCSQTLNHNVMYWYQQKSSQAPKLLFHYYDKDFNNEADTPDNFQSRRPNTSFCFLDIRSPGLGDTAMYLCATSRDGVQPQHFGDGTRLSIL.

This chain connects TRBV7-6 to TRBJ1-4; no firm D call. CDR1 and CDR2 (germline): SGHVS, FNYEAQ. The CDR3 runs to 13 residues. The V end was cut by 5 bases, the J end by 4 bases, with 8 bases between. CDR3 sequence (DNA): TGTGCCAGCAGCAGCCAGCTTAATGAAAAACTGTTTTTT. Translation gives CASSSQLNEKLFF.

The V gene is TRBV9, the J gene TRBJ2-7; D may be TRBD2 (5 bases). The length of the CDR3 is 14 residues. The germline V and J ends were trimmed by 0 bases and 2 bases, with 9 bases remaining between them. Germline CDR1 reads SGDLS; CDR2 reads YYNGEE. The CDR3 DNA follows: TGTGCCAGCAGCGTAGTCCCCGGGGCCTACGAGCAGTACTTC. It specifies CASSVVPGAYEQYF.

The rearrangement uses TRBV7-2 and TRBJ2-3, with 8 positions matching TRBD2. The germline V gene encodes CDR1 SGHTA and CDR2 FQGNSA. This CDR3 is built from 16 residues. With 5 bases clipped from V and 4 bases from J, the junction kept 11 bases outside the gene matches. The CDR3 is CASSVGLGVNPDTQYF. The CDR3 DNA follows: TGTGCCAGCAGCGTGGGACTAGGGGTCAACCCAGATACGCAGTATTTT.

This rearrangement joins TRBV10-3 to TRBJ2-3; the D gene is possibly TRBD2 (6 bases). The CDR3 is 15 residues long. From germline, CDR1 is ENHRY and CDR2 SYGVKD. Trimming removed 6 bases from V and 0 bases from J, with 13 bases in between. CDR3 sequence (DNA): TGTGCCATCAGATTCTCCGGGACTAGCACAGATACGCAGTATTTT. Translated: CAIRFSGTSTDTQYF.